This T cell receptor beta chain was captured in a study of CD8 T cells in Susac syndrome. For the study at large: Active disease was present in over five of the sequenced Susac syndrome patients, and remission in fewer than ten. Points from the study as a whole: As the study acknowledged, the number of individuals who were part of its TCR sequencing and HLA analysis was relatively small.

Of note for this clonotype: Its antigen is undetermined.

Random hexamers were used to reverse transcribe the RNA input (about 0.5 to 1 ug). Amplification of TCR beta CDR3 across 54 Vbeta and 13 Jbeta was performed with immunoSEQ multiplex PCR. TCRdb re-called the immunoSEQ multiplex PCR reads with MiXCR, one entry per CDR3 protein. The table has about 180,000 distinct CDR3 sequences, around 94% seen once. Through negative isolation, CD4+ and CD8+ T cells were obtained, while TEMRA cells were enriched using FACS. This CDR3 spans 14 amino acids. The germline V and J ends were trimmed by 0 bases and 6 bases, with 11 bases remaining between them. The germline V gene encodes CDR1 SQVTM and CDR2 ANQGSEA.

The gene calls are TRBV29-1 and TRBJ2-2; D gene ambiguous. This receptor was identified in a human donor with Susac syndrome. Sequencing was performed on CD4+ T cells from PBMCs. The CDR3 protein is CSVEDNGFPGELFF. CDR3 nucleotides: TGCAGCGTTGAAGATAATGGGTTTCCCGGGGAGCTGTTTTTT.